What follows are 25 T cell receptor beta chains derived from one specimen sequenced in a study of OX40 agonist ivuxolimab in advanced cancers. Sequenced by immunoSEQ multiplex PCR; TCRdb stores in-frame clones only, minus some. The sample shows 36,000 or so clones, around 73% of them seen only once. The material was CD4+ or CD8+ T cells sorted from blood, obtained in a trial of the OX40 agonist ivuxolimab. The receptors shown here come from an adult with an advanced solid tumor such as melanoma, head and neck, liver or kidney cancer.

The rearrangement uses TRBV4-1 and TRBJ2-1; D call uncertain. This CDR3 has 12 residues. Germline lookup yields CDR1 MGHRA and CDR2 YSYEKL. The germline V and J ends were trimmed by 4 bases and 4 bases, with 5 bases remaining between them. In DNA form, the CDR3 reads TGCGCCAGCAGCCTAAGTTACAATGAGCAGTTCTTC. Encoded protein: CASSLSYNEQFF.

This chain uses TRBV4-1 with TRBJ1-1, with TRBD1 identical over 8 bases. There are 16 residues in the CDR3. Germline loops: CDR1 MGHRA, CDR2 YSYEKL. The V segment lost 4 bases and the J segment 4 bases; nucleotides outside the gene matches: 11. This CDR3 reads CASSPRTGKISTEAFF. The CDR3 bases are TGCGCCAGCAGCCCTAGGACAGGGAAAATTAGCACTGAAGCTTTCTTT.

The sample holds a few counts of this clone. J is TRBJ1-1 and V is TRBV4-1; D ambiguous. Germline CDR1 and CDR2: MGHRA and YSYEKL. The CDR3 extends over 11 amino acids. The germline V and J ends were trimmed by 1 base and 11 bases, with 8 bases remaining between them. Here the CDR3 reads CASSQGPAAFF. The DNA for the CDR3 is TGCGCCAGCAGCCAAGGCCCCGCGGCTTTCTTT.

The gene calls are TRBV7-8 and TRBJ2-3; D is ambiguous. V was cut by 5 bases and J by 0 bases, with 15 bases left in between. This CDR3 region has 16 residues. In germline, CDR1 is SGHVS, CDR2 FQNEAQ. As DNA, the CDR3 is TGTGCCAGCAGCACCCGGCCGACCACTAGCACAGATACGCAGTATTTT. Translating gives CASSTRPTTSTDTQYF.

The sample holds many counts of this clone. The chain uses TRBV10-1 and TRBJ2-1, with 9 bases lining up with TRBD2. The CDR3 contains 15 residues. Looked up from germline, CDR1 is WNHNN and CDR2 is SYGVQD (reference sequence). The V gene end was trimmed by 3 bases and the J gene end by 4 bases; junction bases not matched to a gene: 4. CDR3 residues: CASSDPSGTYNEQFF. Here the CDR3 DNA reads TGCGCCAGCAGTGATCCTAGCGGGACATACAATGAGCAGTTCTTC.

This clone has more than one count but fewer than ten. V is TRBV29-1 and J is TRBJ2-7; 11 bases align to TRBD2. This CDR3 is 14 amino acids long. The trim removed 6 bases at V and 3 bases at J, leaving 7 bases unmatched. The germline V gene encodes CDR1 SQVTM and CDR2 ANQGSEA. CDR3 bases: TGCAGCGTCGTACCGGGACTAGCGGACTACGAGCAGTACTTC. Translating it yields CSVVPGLADYEQYF.

V gene TRBV19 combines with J gene TRBJ1-2, with TRBD1 as a possible D gene (5 bases). V was clipped by 1 base and J by 7 bases, with 16 bases between them. Germline V gene lookup returns CDR1 LNHDA and CDR2 SQIVND (reference sequence). This CDR3 has 15 amino acids. The CDR3 reads CASSIVPDTASGYTF. DNA for the CDR3: TGTGCCAGTAGTATAGTCCCGGACACAGCCTCTGGCTACACCTTC.

This clone was picked up one time. The chain has TRBV29-1 and TRBJ1-2; possibly TRBD1 for D (6 bases). Deletions cut 6 bases from V and 3 bases from J, with 20 bases between. The germline V gene has CDR1 SQVTM and CDR2 ANQGSEA. The CDR3 runs to 15 residues. The CDR3 loop reads CSVVPQGRRDYGYTF. The CDR3 DNA sequence: TGCAGCGTAGTCCCACAGGGCAGAAGGGACTATGGCTACACCTTC.

This rearrangement joins TRBV13 to TRBJ1-2; unclear D gene. CDR1 and CDR2 from the germline V gene are PRHDT and FYEKMQ (reference sequence). The CDR3 consists of 12 residues. Trimming took 1 base from V and 8 from J, leaving 8 bases between them. CDR3: CASSLEVRGYTF. CDR3 nucleotide sequence: TGTGCCAGCAGCTTAGAGGTCAGAGGCTACACCTTC.

The chain joins TRBV28 to TRBJ2-5, with 8 bases aligning to TRBD1. Germline V gene sequence: CDR1 MDHEN, CDR2 SYDVKM. The CDR3 runs 13 residues. V shed 9 bases, J shed 4 bases, and the junction held 7 bases outside the gene matches. The CDR3 coding sequence is TGTGCCAGTTGGACAGGGTTGGGAGAGACCCAGTACTTC. It codes for CASWTGLGETQYF.

The rearrangement links TRBV5-1 to TRBJ2-7, with TRBD2 identical over 7 bases. Germline V CDR1 and CDR2: SGHRS, YFSETQ. The CDR3 consists of 13 residues. V shed 4 bases and J 5 bases; nucleotides not matched to a gene: 6. Here the CDR3 DNA reads TGCGCCAGCAGCGGACTAGGGAAGGACGAGCAGTACTTC. Translating it yields CASSGLGKDEQYF.

The chain uses TRBV7-9 and TRBJ2-7; D could derive from TRBD1 or TRBD2 (5 bases each). The CDR3 contains 14 residues. CDR1 is SEHNR and CDR2 is FQNEAQ in the germline V gene (reference sequence). Trimming took 5 bases from V and 6 from J, leaving 17 bases between them. The CDR3 DNA is TGTGCCAGCAGCATGGGGGACCGTCCTCGCGAGCAGTACTTC. Its translation: CASSMGDRPREQYF.

This chain joins TRBV7-9 and TRBJ2-1; tentative D call: TRBD2 (5 bases). The germline CDR1 and CDR2 sequences are SEHNR and FQNEAQ (reference sequence). The CDR3 is 14 amino acids. The germline V and J ends were trimmed by 1 base and 9 bases, with 13 bases remaining between them. This CDR3 is CASSLDILAGEQFF. DNA for the CDR3: TGTGCCAGCAGCTTAGATATCTTGGCGGGTGAGCAGTTCTTC.

The J gene is TRBJ2-1, the V gene TRBV2, with D possibly TRBD2 on 5 matching bases. Germline CDR1 SNHLY, CDR2 FYNNEI. V lost 3 bases and J lost 7, with 7 bases in between. This CDR3 spans 12 amino acids. The CDR3 nucleotides read TGTGCCAGCAGTGATAGAGGGAATGAGCAGTTCTTC. Residues: CASSDRGNEQFF.

This clone was seen more than once but under ten times. The V and J genes are TRBV19 and TRBJ2-7; TRBD1 agrees at 11 bases. Trimming at V came to 5 bases and at J to 3 bases, leaving 3 bases not matched to a gene. In germline, CDR1 is LNHDA, CDR2 SQIVND (reference sequence). The length of the CDR3 is 14 residues. CDR3 bases: TGTGCCAGTAGTTACGGGACAGGGGGCTACGAGCAGTACTTC. Encoded protein: CASSYGTGGYEQYF.

V is TRBV27 and J is TRBJ2-7; 8 bases are shared with TRBD1. The CDR3 has 16 amino acids. The trim removed 3 bases at V and 6 bases at J, leaving 13 bases unmatched. Germline assignment: CDR1 MNHEY and CDR2 SMNVEV (reference sequence). Written as DNA, the CDR3 is TGTGCCAGCAGTTTTCAGCCGGACAGGGCCCCTCTCGAGCAGTACTTC. The encoded protein is CASSFQPDRAPLEQYF.

The chain has TRBV6-1 and TRBJ2-3, with D perhaps matching TRBD2 (6 bases). CDR1 and CDR2 from the germline V gene are MNHNS and SASEGT. The CDR3 runs to 15 residues. The V end was cut by 4 bases, the J end by 4 bases, with 15 bases between. As DNA, the CDR3 is TGTGCCAGCAGTGTATTCGGGAGATACGCAGATACGCAGTATTTT. Translating it yields CASSVFGRYADTQYF.

The chain couples TRBV4-1 to TRBJ2-1; no reliable D call. V lost 0 bases to trimming and J lost 5 bases, with 8 bases between them. The germline CDR1 and CDR2 sequences are MGHRA and YSYEKL. The CDR3 sequence is 14 residues long. The CDR3 sequence is CASSQELSNNEQFF. In nucleotides, the CDR3 is TGCGCCAGCAGCCAAGAGCTCAGTAACAATGAGCAGTTCTTC.

J is TRBJ2-1 and V is TRBV30, with D possibly matching TRBD2 (5 bases). Germline V lookup: CDR1 GTSNPN, CDR2 SVGIG (reference sequence). Trimming shortened V by 0 bases and J by 12 bases, and 12 bases separated the two germline ends. The length of the CDR3 is 12 residues. CDR3 in amino acids: CAWSVEGTLQFF. The CDR3 bases are TGTGCCTGGAGTGTCGAGGGCACACTGCAGTTCTTC.

The chain has TRBV27 and TRBJ1-2; tentatively, D is TRBD1 (6 bases). The CDR3 is made up of 13 amino acids. V was shortened by 4 bases and J by 8 bases, with 14 bases between the two germline ends. Germline CDR1 and CDR2: MNHEY and SMNVEV (reference sequence). The CDR3 reads CASSSGGGLGYTF. DNA for the CDR3: TGTGCCAGCAGTTCCGGAGGGGGGCTCGGCTACACCTTC.

V is TRBV5-4 and J is TRBJ2-7; perhaps TRBD2 as D (5 bases). This CDR3 has 14 residues. V was clipped by 4 bases and J by 0 bases, with 11 bases between them. Germline-derived CDR1 and CDR2 are SGHNT and YYREEE (reference sequence). The CDR3 coding sequence is TGTGCCAGCAGCCGCGGGCAGGACTCCTACGAGCAGTACTTC. It translates to CASSRGQDSYEQYF. The whole variable domain, remainder taken from reference TRBV5-4 and TRBJ2-7, is ETGVTQSPTHLIKTRGQQVTLRCSSQSGHNTVSWYQQALGQGPQFIFQYYREEENGRGNFPPRFSGLQFPNYSSELNVNALELDDSALYLCASSRGQDSYEQYFGPGTRLTVT.

The chain carries TRBV30 and TRBJ1-2, with 7 bases aligning to TRBD1. The trim removed 1 base at V and 6 bases at J, leaving 5 bases unmatched. CDR1 and CDR2 from the germline V gene are GTSNPN and SVGIG (reference sequence). The CDR3 totals 13 residues. CDR3 sequence reads: CAWSETGVDGYTF. The CDR3 bases are TGTGCCTGGAGTGAAACAGGGGTGGATGGCTACACCTTC.

The V gene is TRBV9, the J gene TRBJ2-5; 12 positions match TRBD1. Germline CDR1 SGDLS, CDR2 YYNGEE. The V and J ends lost 6 bases and 4 bases, in that order; junction bases with no gene match: 7. CDR3 length: 15 amino acids. The CDR3 protein is CASTSGQGALETQYF. As DNA, the CDR3 is TGTGCCAGCACCTCGGGACAGGGGGCCCTAGAGACCCAGTACTTC. The variable domain in full, completed from reference TRBV9 and TRBJ2-5, reads DSGVTQTPKHLITATGQRVTLRCSPRSGDLSVYWYQQSLDQGLQFLIQYYNGEERAKGNILERFSAQQFPDLHSELNLSSLELGDSALYFCASTSGQGALETQYFGPGTRLLVL.

This clone was seen a few times. This sequence joins TRBV13 and TRBJ2-2; D not certain. The germline V and J ends were trimmed by 5 bases and 8 bases, with 9 bases remaining between them. The length of the CDR3 is 12 residues. In germline, CDR1 is PRHDT, CDR2 FYEKMQ (reference sequence). CDR3 sequence: CASSPGPGELFF. CDR3 sequence (DNA): TGTGCCAGCAGCCCTGGACCAGGGGAGCTGTTTTTT.

This clone appeared a single time. CDR3 in amino acids: CASSTGQGAYGYTF. For the CDR3, the DNA is TGTGCCAGCAGTACGGGACAGGGGGCTTATGGCTACACCTTC. The gene calls are TRBV6-1 and TRBJ1-2, with TRBD1 matching over 12 bases. The germline gives CDR1 MNHNS, CDR2 SASEGT. Germline trimming cut 5 bases from V and 5 bases from J; bases unmatched to any gene: 3. The CDR3 runs to 14 residues.